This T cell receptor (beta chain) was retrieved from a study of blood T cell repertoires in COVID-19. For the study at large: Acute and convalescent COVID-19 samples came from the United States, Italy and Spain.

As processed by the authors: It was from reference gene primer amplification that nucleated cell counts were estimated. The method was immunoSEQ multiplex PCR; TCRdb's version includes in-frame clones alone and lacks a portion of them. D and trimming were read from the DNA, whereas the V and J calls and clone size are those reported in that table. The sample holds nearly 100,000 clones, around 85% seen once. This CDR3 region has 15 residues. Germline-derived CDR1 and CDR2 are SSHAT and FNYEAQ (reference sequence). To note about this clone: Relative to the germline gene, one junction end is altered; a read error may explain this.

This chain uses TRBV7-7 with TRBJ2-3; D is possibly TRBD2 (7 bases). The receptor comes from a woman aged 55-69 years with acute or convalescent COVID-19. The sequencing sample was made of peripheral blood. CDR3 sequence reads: CASSQGGGPTDTQYF. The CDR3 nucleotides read TGTGCTAGCAGTCAAGGGGGGGGGCCGACAGATACGCAGTATTTT.